A single sample gave rise to the 5 T cell receptor beta chains below, sequenced in a study of blood T cell repertoires in COVID-19 (dated by TCRdb to the early 2020s). The receptor library was made with the immunoSEQ multiplex PCR assay. TCRdb mirrors the immuneACCESS table, restricted to in-frame sequences. Some clones are absent from its copies; in checked studies, under half trace to an unresolved V gene, and the reason for the others is unknown. This sample lists about 130,000 clones; 60% to 85% were detected once. Jointly, the top ten make up around 20% of the sample. The sequenced sample consisted of peripheral blood. These receptors all come from a man at least 80 years old with acute or convalescent COVID-19.

J is TRBJ2-1 and V is TRBV5-1, with 7 bases lining up with TRBD2. This CDR3 is built from 14 residues. Germline V CDR1 and CDR2: SGHRS, YFSETQ. Trimming removed 4 bases from V and 3 bases from J; junction bases left unmatched: 4. DNA of the CDR3: TGCGCCAGCAGCCAAAGCGGGGACTACAATGAGCAGTTCTTC. Amino acid sequence: CASSQSGDYNEQFF.

V is TRBV11-3 and J is TRBJ2-3, with D uncertain. The CDR3 consists of 12 residues. Per germline, CDR1 SGHNT and CDR2 YENEEA. Trimming stripped 5 bases from V and 1 base from J, with 4 bases between. The CDR3 sequence: CASSPGTDTQYF. CDR3 sequence (DNA): TGTGCCAGCAGCCCTGGCACAGATACGCAGTATTTT.

The chain links TRBV2 to TRBJ1-5; 7 positions match TRBD1. This CDR3 is built from 14 residues. Per germline, CDR1 SNHLY and CDR2 FYNNEI. J was trimmed by 6 bases and V by 6 bases; bases with no gene match: 8. The CDR3: CASRQRGRGQPQHF. In DNA form, the CDR3 reads TGTGCCAGCAGACAAAGGGGGCGAGGTCAGCCCCAGCATTTT.

The chain is built from TRBV6-5 and TRBJ2-3, with TRBD1 identical over 7 bases. The germline V gene encodes CDR1 MNHEY and CDR2 SVGAGI. There are 16 residues in the CDR3. V gave up 4 bases and J gave up 0 bases; unmatched junction bases: 7. The CDR3 loop is CASSSQTGSSTDTQYF. In DNA form, the CDR3 reads TGTGCCAGCAGTTCCCAGACAGGGAGTAGCACAGATACGCAGTATTTT.

This sequence joins TRBV18 and TRBJ2-1; 11 nucleotides align to TRBD2. The CDR3 is 17 residues long. Germline loops: CDR1 KGHSH, CDR2 LQKENI. V was pared by 0 bases and J by 6 bases, with 7 bases of the junction left unmatched. The CDR3 DNA reads as TGTGCCAGCTCACCACCGATAGTAGCGGGGGGGTTCAATGAGCAGTTCTTC. This translates into CASSPPIVAGGFNEQFF.